Shown below are 10 T cell receptor beta chains from a single sample sequenced in a study of blood T cell repertoires in COVID-19. Clones were sequenced by immunoSEQ multiplex PCR, and TCRdb holds only the in-frame ones, with some missing. Here the sample spans 200,000 to 300,000 clones, about 86% being singletons. Sequencing input: peripheral blood. These receptors were collected from a woman in her twenties or thirties who had recovered from COVID-19.

This rearrangement joins TRBV30 to TRBJ2-3; 9 nucleotides agree with TRBD1. The germline gives CDR1 GTSNPN, CDR2 SVGIG (reference sequence). This CDR3 contains 15 residues. V was clipped by 1 base and J by 4 bases; unmatched bases: 6. The CDR3 sequence is CAWSATGGAADTQYF. CDR3 DNA sequence: TGTGCCTGGAGTGCCACAGGGGGCGCCGCAGATACGCAGTATTTT.

By frequency in the sample, this clone is medium-sized. This rearrangement joins TRBV5-4 to TRBJ2-7, with 7 bases identical to TRBD2. Germline trimming cut 3 bases from V and 7 bases from J; bases unmatched to any gene: 10. Germline V gives CDR1 SGHNT, CDR2 YYREEE (reference sequence). This CDR3 spans 14 amino acids. The CDR3 spells CASSSRLAPWEQYF. The DNA for the CDR3 is TGTGCCAGCAGCTCGCGACTAGCCCCTTGGGAGCAGTACTTC.

The chain joins TRBV9 to TRBJ2-3; 15 bases fit TRBD2. J lost 2 bases, V lost 2 bases, and 6 bases had no gene match. The germline CDR1 and CDR2 sequences are SGDLS and YYNGEE. The CDR3 consists of 18 residues. The CDR3 DNA follows: TGTGCCAGCAGCGTTTCGGGACTAGCGGGGGGAGACACAGATACGCAGTATTTT. This translates into CASSVSGLAGGDTDTQYF.

The rearrangement uses TRBV7-3 and TRBJ1-1; 7 nucleotides agree with TRBD1. Germline V lookup: CDR1 SGHTA, CDR2 FQGTGA. V was pared by 4 bases and J by 2 bases, with 1 base of the junction left unmatched. The CDR3 covers 13 residues. CDR3 DNA sequence: TGTGCCAGCAGCTCAGGGGGTAACACTGAAGCTTTCTTT. The encoded protein is CASSSGGNTEAFF.

A word on this clone: The same CDR3 is also encoded by other DNA sequences in this sample. This chain joins TRBV5-1 and TRBJ1-3, with D unclear. This CDR3 contains 13 residues. The V end lost 4 bases, the J end lost 0 bases, and 5 bases lay between the germline ends. CDR1 and CDR2 from the germline V gene are SGHRS and YFSETQ. The CDR3 spells CASSPGSGNTIYF. CDR3 nucleotides: TGCGCCAGCAGCCCCGGCTCTGGAAACACCATATATTTT.

This sequence joins TRBV4-3 and TRBJ1-2; TRBD1 aligns across 7 bases. The germline V gene encodes CDR1 LGHNA and CDR2 YSLEER. The CDR3 has 15 amino acids. V was pared by 3 bases and J by 4 bases, with 8 bases of the junction left unmatched. The CDR3 DNA reads TGCGCCAGCAGCCAGGAAAATCAGGGGGGCTATGGCTACACCTTC. It yields the protein CASSQENQGGYGYTF.

V is TRBV6-1 and J is TRBJ1-1, with TRBD1 identical over 11 bases. Trimming took 4 bases from V and 5 from J; bases not matched to a gene: 12. The CDR3 is 17 amino acids. Germline-derived CDR1 and CDR2 are MNHNS and SASEGT. The CDR3 region is CASSAWDRGSSSTEAFF. The DNA of the CDR3 is TGTGCCAGCAGTGCCTGGGACAGGGGGTCTTCGAGTACTGAAGCTTTCTTT.

The rearrangement links TRBV12-5 to TRBJ2-2, with D possibly TRBD1 on 5 matching bases. This CDR3 spans 13 amino acids. Trimming shortened V by 6 bases and J by 5 bases, and 10 bases separated the two germline ends. Germline CDR1 reads LGHNT; CDR2 reads FRNRAP. The CDR3 DNA sequence: TGTGCTAGTGGCAGCAGGGAAACCGGGGAGCTGTTTTTT. Protein sequence: CASGSRETGELFF.

This chain connects TRBV4-3 to TRBJ2-7, with 12 bases aligning to TRBD1. Germline values: CDR1 LGHNA, CDR2 YSLEER. Trimming took 4 bases from V and 2 from J; bases not matched to a gene: 3. The CDR3 covers 15 residues. In nucleotides, the CDR3 is TGCGCCAGCAGCCCGGGACAGGGGGCCACCTACGAGCAGTACTTC. Protein sequence: CASSPGQGATYEQYF.

In DNA, the CDR3 is TGTGCCAGCAGCTCAGGGATCTATGGCTACACCTTC. Amino acids: CASSSGIYGYTF. V and J are TRBV5-6 and TRBJ1-2, with D perhaps matching TRBD1 (5 bases). Trimming pared 3 bases from V and 4 bases from J, leaving 7 bases between. The CDR3 covers 12 residues. CDR1 and CDR2 from the germline V gene are SGHDT and YYEEEE.